What follows is one T cell receptor (beta chain) and its context. Its antigen is undetermined. This record belongs to a study of cytotoxic CD8 clonotypes in ibrutinib-treated CLL. The wider study: More than 9 relapsed/refractory, approximately 15 treatment-naive; some 17 IGHV unmutated. After a median of approximately 68 months, 14 patients stayed remitted and approximately 12 progressed; responses had been partial in around 24 and complete in 2. Study-level points and caveats: Baseline clonality exceeded age-matched healthy donors and tracked circulating CD8+ T-cell counts. Public clonotypes proved infrequent, and on treatment they shrank or remained steady.

Profiling relied on immunoSEQ multiplex PCR, and the TCRdb table lists in-frame clones only, not all of them. The repertoire holds under 300,000 clones, with around 70% as singletons. This clonotype originated in a human donor with chronic lymphocytic leukemia. The material was PBMCs, obtained after 24 months of ibrutinib treatment.

The CDR3 nucleotides read TGTGCCAGTAGTATCCAAACAGGGAATCAGCCCCAGCATTTT. It is translated as CASSIQTGNQPQHF. V usage is TRBV19 and J usage is TRBJ1-5; the D gene is possibly TRBD1 (6 bases). CDR1 is LNHDA, CDR2 SQIVND, per germline (reference sequence). This CDR3 has 14 amino acids. Deletions cut 3 bases from V and 4 bases from J, with 10 bases between.